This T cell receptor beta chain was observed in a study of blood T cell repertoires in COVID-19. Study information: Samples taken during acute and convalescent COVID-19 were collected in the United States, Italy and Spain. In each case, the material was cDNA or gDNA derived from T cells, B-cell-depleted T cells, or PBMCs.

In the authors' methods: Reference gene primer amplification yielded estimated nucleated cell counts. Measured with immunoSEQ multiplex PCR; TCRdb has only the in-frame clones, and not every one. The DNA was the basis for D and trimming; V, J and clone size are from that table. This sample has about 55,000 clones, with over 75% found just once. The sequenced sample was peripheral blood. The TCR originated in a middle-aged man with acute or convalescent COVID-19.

The CDR3 sequence: CASSQGGEGRGDTQYF. In nucleotides, the CDR3 is TGTGCCAGCAGCCAGGGAGGGGAGGGCCGCGGAGATACGCAGTATTTT. This chain connects TRBV7-9 to TRBJ2-3, with 7 bases that match TRBD2. The CDR3 loop spans 16 amino acids. Trimming cost V 5 bases and J 5 bases; bases outside gene matches: 13. Germline V gives CDR1 SEHNR, CDR2 FQNEAQ (reference sequence).